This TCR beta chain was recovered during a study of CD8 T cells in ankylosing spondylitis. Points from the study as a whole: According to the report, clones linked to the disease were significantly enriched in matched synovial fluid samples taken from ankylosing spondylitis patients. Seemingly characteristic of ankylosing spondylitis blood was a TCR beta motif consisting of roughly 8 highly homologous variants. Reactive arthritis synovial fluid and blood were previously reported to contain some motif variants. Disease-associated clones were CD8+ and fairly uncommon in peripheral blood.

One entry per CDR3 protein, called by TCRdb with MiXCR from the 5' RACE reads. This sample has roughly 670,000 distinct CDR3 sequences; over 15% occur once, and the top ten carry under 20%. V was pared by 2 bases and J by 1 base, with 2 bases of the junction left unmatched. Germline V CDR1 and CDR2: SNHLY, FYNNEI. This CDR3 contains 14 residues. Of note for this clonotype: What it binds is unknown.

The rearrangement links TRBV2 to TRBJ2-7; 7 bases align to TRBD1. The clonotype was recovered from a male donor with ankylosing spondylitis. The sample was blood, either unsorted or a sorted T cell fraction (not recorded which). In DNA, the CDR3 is TGTGCCAGCAGTGAACGGACAGGTTCCTACGAGCAGTACTTC. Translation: CASSERTGSYEQYF.